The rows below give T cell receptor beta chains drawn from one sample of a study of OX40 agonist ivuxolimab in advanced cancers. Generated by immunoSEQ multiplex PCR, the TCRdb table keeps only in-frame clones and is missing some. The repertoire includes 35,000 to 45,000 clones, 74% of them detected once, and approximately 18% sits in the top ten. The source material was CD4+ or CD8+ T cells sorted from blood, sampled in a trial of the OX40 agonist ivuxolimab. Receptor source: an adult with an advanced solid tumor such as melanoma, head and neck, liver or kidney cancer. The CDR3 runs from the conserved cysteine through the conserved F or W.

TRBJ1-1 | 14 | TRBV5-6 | CASSLTQPVTEAFF
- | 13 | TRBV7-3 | CASSLERAYEQYF
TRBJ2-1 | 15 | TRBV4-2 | CASSQRPSGGREQFF
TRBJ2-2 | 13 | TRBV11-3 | CASSLPGHGELFF
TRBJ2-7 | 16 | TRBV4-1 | CASSQVHSGGVYEQYF
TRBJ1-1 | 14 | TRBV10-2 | CASNHRTVNTEAFF
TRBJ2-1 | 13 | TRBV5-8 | CASSLGVYNEQFF
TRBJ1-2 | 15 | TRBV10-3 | CAISESGAGTYGYTF
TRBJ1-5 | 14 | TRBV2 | CASVRDMSNQPQHF
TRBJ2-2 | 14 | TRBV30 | CAWSGGAGTGELFF
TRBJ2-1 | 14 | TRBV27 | CASSSDTKYNEQFF
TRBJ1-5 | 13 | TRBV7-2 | CASSLEKNQPQHF
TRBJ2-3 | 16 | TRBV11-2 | CASSSRQGVGTDTQYF
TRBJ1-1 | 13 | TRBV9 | CASTKDLNTEAFF
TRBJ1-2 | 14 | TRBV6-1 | CASSEFDREGGYTF
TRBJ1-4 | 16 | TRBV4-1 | CASSRSGRVGGKNCFF
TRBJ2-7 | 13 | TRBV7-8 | CASSLERNVEQYF
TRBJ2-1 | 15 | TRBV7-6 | CASSFGTGGINEQFF
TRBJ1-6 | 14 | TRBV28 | CASSLLGARSPLHF
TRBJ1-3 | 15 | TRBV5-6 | CASSLGGSRGNTIYF
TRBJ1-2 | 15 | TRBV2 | CASSSIGTANYGYTF
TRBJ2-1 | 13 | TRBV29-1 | CSVGAPQRYGPFF
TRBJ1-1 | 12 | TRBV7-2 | CASSLVVTEAFF
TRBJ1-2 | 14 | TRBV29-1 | CSVENRGGNYGYTF
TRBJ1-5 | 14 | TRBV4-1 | CASSQENEGQPQHF
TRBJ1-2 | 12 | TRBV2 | CASSLQGNGYTF
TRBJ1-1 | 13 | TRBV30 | CAWASGVRTEAFF
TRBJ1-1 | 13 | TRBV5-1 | CASSLSWGTEAFF
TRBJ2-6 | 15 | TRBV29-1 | CSVAGTLAGANVLTF
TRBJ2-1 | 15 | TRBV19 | CASSRNVDRVHEQFF
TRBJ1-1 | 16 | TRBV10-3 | CAISESDKGMGTEAFF
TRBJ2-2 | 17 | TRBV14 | CASSQLRTGLGTGELFF
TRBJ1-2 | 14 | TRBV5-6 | CASSPGDGTYGYTF
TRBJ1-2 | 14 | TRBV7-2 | CASSWRALRYGYTF
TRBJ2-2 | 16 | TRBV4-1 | CASSDRGKLKAGELFF
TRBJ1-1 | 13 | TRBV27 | CASKVGANTEAFF
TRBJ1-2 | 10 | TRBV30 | CAWGGNGYTF
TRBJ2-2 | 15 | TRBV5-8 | CASSFRGGPGGELFF
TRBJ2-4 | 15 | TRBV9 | CASSAGSGGKNIQYF
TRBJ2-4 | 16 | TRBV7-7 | CASRLTGPRAKNIQYF
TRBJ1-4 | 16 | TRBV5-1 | CASSLALHPEGEKLFF
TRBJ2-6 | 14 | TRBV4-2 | CASSPSSGANVLTF
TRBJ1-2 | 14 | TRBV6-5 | CASADPTLYYGYTF
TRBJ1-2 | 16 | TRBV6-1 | CASSERDYPFNYGYTF